A selection of T cell receptor beta chains follows, all from one sample in a study of blood T cell repertoires in COVID-19. Sequenced by immunoSEQ multiplex PCR; TCRdb stores in-frame clones only, minus some. The top ten clones hold approximately 15% of a sample with about 46,000 clones, 75% to 90% of them seen once. The material sequenced was peripheral blood. These receptors all come from a human donor in a cohort sampled during active COVID-19. Each CDR3 is given with its conserved first and last residue. The D gene is left open where the match is weak. Size values are once, few and many counts, or a class for expanded clones, and some rows have none.

V gene: TRBV9; D gene: TRBD1; clone size: NA; J gene: TRBJ1-2; CDR3 DNA: TGTGCCAGCAGCGTAGAGGCTCTGACGGGACAGGGGGCTCGATATGGCTACACCTTC; CDR3 protein: CASSVEALTGQGARYGYTF
V gene: TRBV4-2; D gene: NA; clone size: NA; J gene: TRBJ2-7; CDR3 DNA: TGTGCCAGCAGCCAAGAATTAGCCGTCCACGAGCAGTACTTC; CDR3 protein: CASSQELAVHEQYF
V gene: TRBV10-1; D gene: NA; clone size: NA; J gene: TRBJ2-7; CDR3 DNA: TGCGCCAGCAGTGATGGAAGAGGGTACGGCGGGGACGAGCAGTACTTC; CDR3 protein: CASSDGRGYGGDEQYF
V gene: TRBV9; D gene: TRBD1; clone size: NA; J gene: TRBJ1-4; CDR3 DNA: TGTGCCAGCAGCGGTGGGGACAGGGAAGCTAATGAAAAACTGTTTTTT; CDR3 protein: CASSGGDREANEKLFF
V gene: TRBV4-2; D gene: TRBD2; clone size: NA; J gene: TRBJ2-1; CDR3 DNA: TGTGCCAGCAGCCAAGTAGCGGGGGGACTCAATGAGCAGTTCTTC; CDR3 protein: CASSQVAGGLNEQFF
V gene: TRBV27; D gene: NA; clone size: NA; J gene: TRBJ1-1; CDR3 DNA: TGTGCCAGCAGTTTAAATTCAGGGCTGAACACTGAAGCTTTCTTT; CDR3 protein: CASSLNSGLNTEAFF
V gene: TRBV5-4; D gene: NA; clone size: NA; J gene: TRBJ2-7; CDR3 DNA: TGTGCCAGCAGCTTGTTAGCCCACGAGCAGTACTTC; CDR3 protein: CASSLLAHEQYF
V gene: TRBV7-9; D gene: NA; clone size: NA; J gene: TRBJ1-1; CDR3 DNA: TGTGCCAGCAGCCGAAGCCAGGGGCCCACTGAAGCTTTCTTT; CDR3 protein: CASSRSQGPTEAFF
V gene: TRBV6-5; D gene: TRBD1; clone size: NA; J gene: TRBJ1-1; CDR3 DNA: TGTGCCAGCAGACACGAAGGGGGCGGTTACACTGAAGCTTTCTTT; CDR3 protein: CASRHEGGGYTEAFF
V gene: TRBV12-3/TRBV12-4; D gene: NA; clone size: NA; J gene: TRBJ1-1; CDR3 DNA: TGTGCCAGCACCCTCCCCCCTAAGACTGAAGCTTTCTTT; CDR3 protein: CASTLPPKTEAFF
V gene: TRBV9; D gene: NA; clone size: NA; J gene: TRBJ2-7; CDR3 DNA: TGTGCCAGCAGCGTAGAGGGGCGGAGTTACGAGCAGTACTTC; CDR3 protein: CASSVEGRSYEQYF
V gene: TRBV6-5; D gene: NA; clone size: NA; J gene: TRBJ1-3; CDR3 DNA: TGTGCCAGCAGTTACATGTCAGAAATTGGAAACACCATATATTTT; CDR3 protein: CASSYMSEIGNTIYF
V gene: TRBV5-6; D gene: TRBD2; clone size: once; J gene: TRBJ2-3; CDR3 DNA: TGTGCCAGCACCGGGGCAGCGGGGGGGCCAGATACGCAGTATTTT; CDR3 protein: CASTGAAGGPDTQYF
V gene: TRBV5-4; D gene: NA; clone size: once; J gene: TRBJ2-5; CDR3 DNA: TGTGCCAGCAGCCTCCCAATAGGGGGAGAGACCCAGTACTTC; CDR3 protein: CASSLPIGGETQYF
V gene: TRBV5-4; D gene: NA; clone size: NA; J gene: TRBJ2-1; CDR3 DNA: TGTGCCAGCAGCTCACCAGCGGACCCTACCTACAATGAGCAGTTCTTC; CDR3 protein: CASSSPADPTYNEQFF
V gene: TRBV5-6; D gene: TRBD1; clone size: NA; J gene: TRBJ2-7; CDR3 DNA: TGTGCCAGCAGTCTGATGGACAGGTTCTATAGTAGCTACGAGCAGTACTTC; CDR3 protein: CASSLMDRFYSSYEQYF
V gene: TRBV21-1; D gene: NA; clone size: NA; J gene: TRBJ1-6; CDR3 DNA: TGTGCCAGCAGCCCTAGGGGGCGCGGCCCCCTCCACTTT; CDR3 protein: CASSPRGRGPLHF
V gene: TRBV6-4; D gene: NA; clone size: NA; J gene: TRBJ2-1; CDR3 DNA: TGTGCCAGCAGTGACCATTCTAGGGGTGAGCAGTTCTTC; CDR3 protein: CASSDHSRGEQFF
V gene: TRBV7-7; D gene: TRBD1; clone size: NA; J gene: TRBJ2-2; CDR3 DNA: TGTGCCAGCAGCTTACAACAGGGGGCCGGGGAGCTGTTTTTT; CDR3 protein: CASSLQQGAGELFF
V gene: TRBV27; D gene: NA; clone size: NA; J gene: TRBJ1-4; CDR3 DNA: TGTGCCAGCAGTTTAGTTGGGGGGGCTAGGGAAAAACTGTTTTTT; CDR3 protein: CASSLVGGAREKLFF
V gene: TRBV9; D gene: TRBD2; clone size: NA; J gene: TRBJ2-7; CDR3 DNA: TGTGCCAGCAGCACAGGTGGTAGCGGGACGTCCTACGAGCAGTACTTC; CDR3 protein: CASSTGGSGTSYEQYF
V gene: TRBV6-5; D gene: NA; clone size: NA; J gene: TRBJ2-1; CDR3 DNA: TGTGCCAGCAGTCTCTTCAGGTACAATGAGCAGTTCTTC; CDR3 protein: CASSLFRYNEQFF
V gene: TRBV7-9; D gene: NA; clone size: NA; J gene: TRBJ1-2; CDR3 DNA: TGTGCCGCAAGGGACACCAAAAGCGATGGCTACACCTTC; CDR3 protein: CAARDTKSDGYTF
V gene: TRBV28; D gene: NA; clone size: NA; J gene: TRBJ2-1; CDR3 DNA: TGTGCCAGCAGCCCGGCGGGGACTTCCTACAATGAGCAGTTCTTC; CDR3 protein: CASSPAGTSYNEQFF
V gene: TRBV6-1; D gene: TRBD1; clone size: medium-sized; J gene: TRBJ1-5; CDR3 DNA: TGTGCCAGCAGTGAAACCGAGGACAGGCCCCAGCCCCAGCATTTT; CDR3 protein: CASSETEDRPQPQHF
V gene: TRBV9; D gene: NA; clone size: few; J gene: TRBJ2-3; CDR3 DNA: TGTGCCAGCAGCGTAGGCGGGGTCTGGACAGATACGCAGTATTTT; CDR3 protein: CASSVGGVWTDTQYF
V gene: TRBV28; D gene: NA; clone size: NA; J gene: TRBJ2-7; CDR3 DNA: TGTGCCAGCAGTCGCCCAGGGGAGCGGGAGCAGTACTTC; CDR3 protein: CASSRPGEREQYF
V gene: TRBV6-2/TRBV6-3; D gene: TRBD2; clone size: NA; J gene: TRBJ2-5; CDR3 DNA: TGTGCCAGCAGTATAGCGGGTTACCCTTCGACCCAGTACTTC; CDR3 protein: CASSIAGYPSTQYF
V gene: TRBV7-9; D gene: NA; clone size: NA; J gene: TRBJ1-1; CDR3 DNA: TGTGCCAGCAGCTCCAGGGTGAACACTGAAGCTTTCTTT; CDR3 protein: CASSSRVNTEAFF
V gene: TRBV10-3; D gene: TRBD2; clone size: NA; J gene: TRBJ2-7; CDR3 DNA: TGTGCCATCAGTGAGTCTCTAGCGGGAGAGCACTCCTACGAGCAGTACTTC; CDR3 protein: CAISESLAGEHSYEQYF
V gene: TRBV6-5; D gene: TRBD1; clone size: once; J gene: TRBJ1-5; CDR3 DNA: TGTGCCAGCAGTTGGGACAGGGAACAGCCCCAGCATTTT; CDR3 protein: CASSWDREQPQHF
V gene: TRBV7-9; D gene: TRBD2; clone size: NA; J gene: TRBJ2-7; CDR3 DNA: TGTGCCAGCAGCTTCCCCGTCGGGGGACTAAGCGAGCAGTACTTC; CDR3 protein: CASSFPVGGLSEQYF
V gene: TRBV29-1; D gene: NA; clone size: NA; J gene: TRBJ2-7; CDR3 DNA: TGCAGCGTTCGACAGGCTACCTCCTACGAGCAGTACTTC; CDR3 protein: CSVRQATSYEQYF
V gene: TRBV10-2; D gene: NA; clone size: NA; J gene: TRBJ1-2; CDR3 DNA: TGCGCCAGCAGTGTACTTCGGGAATTCTATGGCTACACCTTC; CDR3 protein: CASSVLREFYGYTF
V gene: TRBV6-4; D gene: TRBD1; clone size: NA; J gene: TRBJ2-3; CDR3 DNA: TGTGCCAGCAGCCCCGGGACAGTGGACACAGATACGCAGTATTTT; CDR3 protein: CASSPGTVDTDTQYF
V gene: TRBV12-3/TRBV12-4; D gene: NA; clone size: once; J gene: TRBJ2-7; CDR3 DNA: TGTGCCAGCAGTTTCCGGGGGTTCGAGCAGTACTTC; CDR3 protein: CASSFRGFEQYF
V gene: TRBV5-6; D gene: TRBD2; clone size: once; J gene: TRBJ2-1; CDR3 DNA: TGTGCCAGCAGCTTGGGTGGCGGGGGGTACAATGAGCAGTTCTTC; CDR3 protein: CASSLGGGGYNEQFF
V gene: TRBV5-1; D gene: TRBD2; clone size: NA; J gene: TRBJ2-1; CDR3 DNA: TGCGCCAGCAGCTTGGGGGCTAGCGGGGCAAGTTATGAGCAGTTCTTC; CDR3 protein: CASSLGASGASYEQFF
V gene: TRBV4-2; D gene: TRBD2; clone size: NA; J gene: TRBJ2-3; CDR3 DNA: TGTGCCAGCAGCCAAGATGGAACTAGCGGGGGCGGTTGGGGCACAGATACGCAGTATTTT; CDR3 protein: CASSQDGTSGGGWGTDTQYF
V gene: TRBV29-1; D gene: NA; clone size: NA; J gene: TRBJ1-1; CDR3 DNA: TGCAGCGTTGGTCGCGACACTGAAGCTTTCTTT; CDR3 protein: CSVGRDTEAFF
V gene: TRBV7-6; D gene: NA; clone size: NA; J gene: TRBJ2-7; CDR3 DNA: TGTGCCAGCAGCTTATTCTCAGGGGGGACCTACGAGCAGTACTTC; CDR3 protein: CASSLFSGGTYEQYF
V gene: TRBV9; D gene: NA; clone size: NA; J gene: TRBJ2-2; CDR3 DNA: TGTGCCAGCATTCCGAGAGACAAAAACACCGGGGAGCTGTTTTTT; CDR3 protein: CASIPRDKNTGELFF
V gene: TRBV10-3; D gene: NA; clone size: NA; J gene: TRBJ1-1; CDR3 DNA: TGTGCCATCAGTCATGGACAGCTAGGCGACACTGAAGCTTTCTTT; CDR3 protein: CAISHGQLGDTEAFF
V gene: TRBV7-2; D gene: TRBD1; clone size: NA; J gene: TRBJ1-4; CDR3 DNA: TGTGCCAGCAGCTTAGACAGGGGCACTAATGAAAAACTGTTTTTT; CDR3 protein: CASSLDRGTNEKLFF
V gene: TRBV2; D gene: NA; clone size: many; J gene: TRBJ1-1; CDR3 DNA: TGTGCCAGCAGTGAGGGGCTTGAAGCTTTCTTT; CDR3 protein: CASSEGLEAFF
V gene: TRBV5-5; D gene: NA; clone size: NA; J gene: TRBJ1-2; CDR3 DNA: TGTGCCAGCAGCCCTGGGACACTAACTAACTATGGCTACACCTTC; CDR3 protein: CASSPGTLTNYGYTF
V gene: TRBV2; D gene: NA; clone size: few; J gene: TRBJ2-7; CDR3 DNA: TGTGCCAGCCTCCAGGACGAGCAGTACTTC; CDR3 protein: CASLQDEQYF
V gene: TRBV7-9; D gene: TRBD1; clone size: NA; J gene: TRBJ1-2; CDR3 DNA: TGTGCCAGCAGCCCGCTCCGCGGGACAGGGAACTATGGCTACACCTTC; CDR3 protein: CASSPLRGTGNYGYTF
V gene: TRBV10-2; D gene: NA; clone size: NA; J gene: TRBJ2-1; CDR3 DNA: TGCGCCAGCAGTGAGTCTAGCTCCTACAATGAGCAGTTCTTC; CDR3 protein: CASSESSSYNEQFF
V gene: TRBV6-1; D gene: NA; clone size: NA; J gene: TRBJ2-7; CDR3 DNA: TGTGCCAGCAGTGAAGCGCCGGGCGGGACCAGTAGCTACGAGCAGTACTTC; CDR3 protein: CASSEAPGGTSSYEQYF
V gene: TRBV19; D gene: NA; clone size: NA; J gene: TRBJ2-2; CDR3 DNA: TGTGCCAGTAAGGGGATGGGGACAACGAACACCGGGGAGCTGTTTTTT; CDR3 protein: CASKGMGTTNTGELFF
V gene: TRBV7-9; D gene: TRBD1; clone size: NA; J gene: TRBJ1-4; CDR3 DNA: TGTGCCAGCAAGACAGGGACTCGGGAAAAACTGTTTTTT; CDR3 protein: CASKTGTREKLFF